This T cell receptor beta chain was profiled in a study of a mutant IDH1 vaccine in newly diagnosed glioma. Study-level information: Investigators started vaccination 4-6 weeks after radiotherapy alone, or with temozolomide cycles. It was radiotherapy, temozolomide, or both that patients received previously, with most receiving both.

This CDR3 comprises 12 residues. V shed 6 bases and J shed 0 bases, with 8 bases lying between them. Looked up from germline, CDR1 is GTSNPN and CDR2 is SVGIG (reference sequence). Time point indicated: week 11, during vaccination. Each dose delivered 300 ug of mutant IDH1 20-mer peptide subcutaneously with imiquimod. Turning to this clone: Its antigen is not known.

Using immunoSEQ multiplex PCR, the repertoire was profiled, and TCRdb retains in-frame clones only, with some absent. The table shows about 30,000 clones, with roughly 80% occurring only once. Regarding the study as a whole: Among patients, 93.3% showed immune responses induced by the vaccine.

The chain is built from TRBV30 and TRBJ1-1; D ambiguous. The source is a man aged 25-45 years with glioma. The specimen was PBMCs, collected from a glioma patient whose treatment included an IDH1 peptide vaccine. The CDR3 here is CACAGMNTEAFF. CDR3 DNA: TGTGCCTGTGCCGGGATGAACACTGAAGCTTTCTTT.